The source of this TCR beta chain is a study of T cell repertoires in aging, cancer and after chemotherapy. In the study overall: Donors were grouped into six age bands spanning 30 or younger through 70 or older. Study-level results: In cancer patients, declining TCR diversity with age involved lost richness and lost evenness. Median generation probability rose over the chemotherapy interval in each cancer cohort, suggesting rebound thymic output. The repertoire data cannot show anything about immunological memory following chemotherapy.

The V gene end was trimmed by 0 bases and the J gene end by 7 bases; junction bases not matched to a gene: 2. CDR3 length: 13 amino acids. Germline V gene data show CDR1 as KGHSH and CDR2 as LQKENI. Peripheral blood genomic DNA, not sorted cells or RNA, was the template. This clonotype occurred a few times. Its target is unknown. A mixed TRB-A/B primer pool amplified rearranged TRB by multiplex touch-down PCR. TCRdb re-derived calls from the multiplex PCR reads in MiXCR, one entry per CDR3 protein. The sample has fewer than 3,500 distinct CDR3 sequences; about 32% are singletons. This chain joins TRBV18 and TRBJ2-5, with 7 bases matching TRBD2. Sequencing was performed on blood. This sequence was found in a human donor with a solid tumor. The CDR3 reads CASSPPPGGTQYF. As DNA, the CDR3 is TGTGCCAGCTCACCACCGCCGGGAGGGACCCAGTACTTC.